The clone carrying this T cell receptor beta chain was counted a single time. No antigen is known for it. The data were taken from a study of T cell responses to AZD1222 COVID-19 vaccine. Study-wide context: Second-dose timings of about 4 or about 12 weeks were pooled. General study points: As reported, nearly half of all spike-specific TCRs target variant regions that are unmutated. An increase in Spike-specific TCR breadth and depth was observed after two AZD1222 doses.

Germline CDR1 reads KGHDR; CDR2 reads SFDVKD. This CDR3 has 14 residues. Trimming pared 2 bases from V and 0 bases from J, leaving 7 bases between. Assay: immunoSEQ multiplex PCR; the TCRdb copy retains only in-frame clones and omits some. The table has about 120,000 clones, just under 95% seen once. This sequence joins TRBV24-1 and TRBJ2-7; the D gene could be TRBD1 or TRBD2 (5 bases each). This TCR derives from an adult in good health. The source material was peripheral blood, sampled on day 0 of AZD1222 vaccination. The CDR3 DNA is TGTGCCACCAGTGATTCGGGGACCTCCTACGAGCAGTACTTC. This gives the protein CATSDSGTSYEQYF.